This T cell receptor (beta chain) was observed in a study of cytomegalovirus exposure and HLA in healthy donors. Study conclusions and caveats: Three CMV-associated chains proved CMV antigen-specific in vitro.

This clone was seen a few times. The target antigen is unknown. CDR1 and CDR2 (germline): LNHDA, SQIVND (reference sequence). This CDR3 contains 14 residues. Trimming pared 6 bases from V and 4 bases from J, leaving 15 bases between. With 60 Vbeta and 13 Jbeta primers, the PCR was carried out. Assay: immunoSEQ multiplex PCR; the TCRdb copy retains only in-frame clones and omits some. Of 150,000 or so clones in the sample, 82% were seen once. The gene calls are TRBV19 and TRBJ2-5; maybe TRBD2 (6 bases). Sample: PBMCs. This sequence was found in a middle-aged woman in good health and CMV-seronegative. CDR3 region: CASRKTGTAETQYF. CDR3 sequence (DNA): TGTGCCAGTAGAAAAACCGGGACTGCAGAGACCCAGTACTTC.